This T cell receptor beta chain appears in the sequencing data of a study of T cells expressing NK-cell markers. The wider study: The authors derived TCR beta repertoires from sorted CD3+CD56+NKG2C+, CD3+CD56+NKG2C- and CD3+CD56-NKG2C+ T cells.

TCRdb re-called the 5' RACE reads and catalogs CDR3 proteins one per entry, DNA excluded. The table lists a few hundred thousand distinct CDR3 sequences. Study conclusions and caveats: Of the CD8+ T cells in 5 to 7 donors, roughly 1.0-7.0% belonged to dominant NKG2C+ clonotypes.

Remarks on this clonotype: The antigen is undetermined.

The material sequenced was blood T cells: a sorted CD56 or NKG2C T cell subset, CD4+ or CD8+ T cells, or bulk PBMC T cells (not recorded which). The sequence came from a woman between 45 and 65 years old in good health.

The CDR3 region is CASSLLGQGETSYNEQFF. V gene TRBV5-6 combines with J gene TRBJ2-1; TCRdb's D call, TRBD1, is unchecked because there is no DNA. There are 18 residues in the CDR3. Looked up from germline, CDR1 is SGHDT and CDR2 is YYEEEE.